The entry below gives a single T cell receptor (beta chain) sequence along with its context. These data come from a study of CD8 T cells in Susac syndrome. CDR1 DFQATT and CDR2 SNEGSKA come from the germline V gene (reference sequence). The CDR3 is 14 amino acids. Trimming took off 0 bases at V and 7 bases at J, with 13 bases between the two ends. Reverse transcription of roughly 0.45 to 1 ug RNA was performed with random hexamers. TCRdb re-called the immunoSEQ multiplex PCR reads through MiXCR, storing one row per CDR3 protein. The sample comprises roughly 89,000 distinct CDR3 sequences, about 95% of which are singletons, and roughly 0.4% rests with the top ten.

The rearrangement uses TRBV20-1 and TRBJ2-4; the D is unclear. The sequenced sample was CD8+ T cells from PBMCs. The sequence derives from a human donor with Susac syndrome. CDR3 sequence (DNA): TGCAGTGCTAGAGAATTAAGGGATACGAACATTCAGTACTTC. This gives the protein CSARELRDTNIQYF.